This T cell receptor beta chain was sequenced in a study of T cells after yellow fever vaccination. Trimming at V came to 3 bases and at J to 4 bases, leaving 7 bases not matched to a gene. Germline CDR1 and CDR2: SGHRS and YFSETQ. This CDR3 is 14 amino acids long. As concerns this clonotype: Its matching antigen is unknown.

Study-wide results and limits: Abundant bulk-population clonotypes could contaminate the FACS-sorted repertoires. A small proportion of clonotypes was detected in both the CD4 and CD8 compartments.

TCRdb independently ran MiXCR on the 5' RACE reads; one entry per CDR3 protein. The sample carries around 400,000 distinct CDR3 sequences, roughly 12% recorded once. The chain links TRBV5-1 to TRBJ2-7; 7 bases are shared with TRBD2. The sequence derives from a man aged 18-30 years who received the YFV17D yellow fever vaccine. The sequenced sample was PBMCs, obtained on the day of the first yellow fever vaccination. CDR3 bases: TGCGCCAGCAGCTCGGGGGGTGACTCATACGAGCAGTACGTC. Protein: CASSSGGDSYEQYV.